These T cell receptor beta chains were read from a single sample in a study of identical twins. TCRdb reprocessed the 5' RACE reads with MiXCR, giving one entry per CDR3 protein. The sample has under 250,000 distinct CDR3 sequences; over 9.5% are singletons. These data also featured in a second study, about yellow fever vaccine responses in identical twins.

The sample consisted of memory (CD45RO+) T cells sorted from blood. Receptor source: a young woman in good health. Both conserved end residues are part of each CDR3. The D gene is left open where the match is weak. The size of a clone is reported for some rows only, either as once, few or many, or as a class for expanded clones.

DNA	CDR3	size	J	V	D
TGCGCCAGCAGCCAAGGGAACCTCGACGGGGGGGATCAGCCCCAGCATTTT	CASSQGNLDGGDQPQHF	few	TRBJ1-5	TRBV4-1	-
TGCGCCAGCAGCCCGGGACTAGCGGACACAGATACGCAGTATTTT	CASSPGLADTDTQYF	many	TRBJ2-3	TRBV10-1	TRBD2
TGTGCCAGCAGCCAAATTAGCGCCCGGCAGTTCTTC	CASSQISARQFF	many	TRBJ2-1	TRBV3-1	-
TGTGCCAGCAGTGAATTCTTTAGGAGGGAGCAGTACTTC	CASSEFFRREQYF	many	TRBJ2-7	TRBV25-1	-
TGCGCCAGCAGCCCCGGAGGGACTAAAAACACCGGGGAGCTGTTTTTT	CASSPGGTKNTGELFF	-	TRBJ2-2	TRBV5-1	TRBD2
TGTGCCAGCAGCCTACGGGGGACTAGCGTAGTAACAGATACGCAGTATTTT	CASSLRGTSVVTDTQYF	many	TRBJ2-3	TRBV11-2	TRBD2
TGTGCCAGCAGCTCCGGACAGGGGGGTACCTATGGCTACACCTTC	CASSSGQGGTYGYTF	many	TRBJ1-2	TRBV7-2	TRBD1
TGTGCCAGCAGTGACGACAGGGGGCGAGGCTATGGCTACACCTTC	CASSDDRGRGYGYTF	-	TRBJ1-2	TRBV28	TRBD1
TGTGCCAGCAGCCAACGTCGTGGGAATGAAAAACTGTTTTTT	CASSQRRGNEKLFF	few	TRBJ1-4	TRBV13	-
TGCAGTGTAGGCTACGGGGAACTTGAGCAGTTCTTC	CSVGYGELEQFF	-	TRBJ2-1	TRBV20-1	-
TGTGCCAGCACCCTAGCGGAGTTAATCGGAGGAGATACGCAGTATTTT	CASTLAELIGGDTQYF	few	TRBJ2-3	TRBV6-2/TRBV6-3	TRBD2
TGTGCCAGCAGCGAGGGCCTCTCTGGCCAGCCCCAGCATTTT	CASSEGLSGQPQHF	-	TRBJ1-5	TRBV7-2	-
TGTGCCAGCAGTGATGTGGAAGCGGGCATAACAGATACGCAGTATTTT	CASSDVEAGITDTQYF	few	TRBJ2-3	TRBV2	-
TGCAGTGCTAGCCTAGCGGGGGACAATGAGCAGTTCTTC	CSASLAGDNEQFF	-	TRBJ2-1	TRBV20-1	TRBD2
TGTGCCAGCAGCGTGGGGCAGAACTCCTACGAGCAGTACTTC	CASSVGQNSYEQYF	few	TRBJ2-7	TRBV9	-
TGCAGCGTTGGGGCGGACAGTCGGATGATAAACTATGGCTACACCTTC	CSVGADSRMINYGYTF	-	TRBJ1-2	TRBV29-1	-
TGCGCCAGCAGTGAGGATGAGGGGAGCTCCTACGAGCAGTACTTC	CASSEDEGSSYEQYF	many	TRBJ2-7	TRBV10-2	-
TGTGCCAGCAGCTTAAGATTAGACACTGAAGCTTTCTTT	CASSLRLDTEAFF	few	TRBJ1-1	TRBV9	-
TGTGCCAGCAGCTTGCTACAGGGGGCCTCCTACGAGCAGTACTTC	CASSLLQGASYEQYF	-	TRBJ2-7	TRBV7-2	TRBD1
TGCAGTGCTAGAGATATTGCTAGCGGGTACAATGAGCAGTTCTTC	CSARDIASGYNEQFF	-	TRBJ2-1	TRBV20-1	TRBD2
TGTGCCAGCAGCCCGAGGACAGACAAGAACACTGAAGCTTTCTTT	CASSPRTDKNTEAFF	-	TRBJ1-1	TRBV9	-
TGTGCCAGCAGCCAAGTTAGCGGGAGGGCACCTAGCACAGATACGCAGTATTTT	CASSQVSGRAPSTDTQYF	few	TRBJ2-3	TRBV3-1	TRBD2
TGTGCCAGCAGGTCCCGGGGGAATGAAGCTTTCTTT	CASRSRGNEAFF	-	TRBJ1-1	TRBV6-5	-
TGTGCCATCAGCAGACAGGGGGCATTTACAGATACGCAGTATTTT	CAISRQGAFTDTQYF	few	TRBJ2-3	TRBV10-3	TRBD1
TGTGCCAGCAGCTCCGGACAGGGGAATGGGGAGCAGTACTTC	CASSSGQGNGEQYF	-	TRBJ2-7	TRBV5-4	TRBD1
TGTGCCAGTAGTATAGCAGAGGGGTCCGGGGCCAACGTCCTGACTTTC	CASSIAEGSGANVLTF	-	TRBJ2-6	TRBV19	-
TGTGCCAGCAGCACCGACAGACCCTACAATGAGCAGTTCTTC	CASSTDRPYNEQFF	-	TRBJ2-1	TRBV7-9	-
TGCAGCGCCACCGCGGAATACGAGCAGTACTTC	CSATAEYEQYF	few	TRBJ2-7	TRBV29-1	-
TGTGCCAGCAGCGGTGCTTTCTCCACTGAAGCTTTCTTT	CASSGAFSTEAFF	many	TRBJ1-1	TRBV9	-